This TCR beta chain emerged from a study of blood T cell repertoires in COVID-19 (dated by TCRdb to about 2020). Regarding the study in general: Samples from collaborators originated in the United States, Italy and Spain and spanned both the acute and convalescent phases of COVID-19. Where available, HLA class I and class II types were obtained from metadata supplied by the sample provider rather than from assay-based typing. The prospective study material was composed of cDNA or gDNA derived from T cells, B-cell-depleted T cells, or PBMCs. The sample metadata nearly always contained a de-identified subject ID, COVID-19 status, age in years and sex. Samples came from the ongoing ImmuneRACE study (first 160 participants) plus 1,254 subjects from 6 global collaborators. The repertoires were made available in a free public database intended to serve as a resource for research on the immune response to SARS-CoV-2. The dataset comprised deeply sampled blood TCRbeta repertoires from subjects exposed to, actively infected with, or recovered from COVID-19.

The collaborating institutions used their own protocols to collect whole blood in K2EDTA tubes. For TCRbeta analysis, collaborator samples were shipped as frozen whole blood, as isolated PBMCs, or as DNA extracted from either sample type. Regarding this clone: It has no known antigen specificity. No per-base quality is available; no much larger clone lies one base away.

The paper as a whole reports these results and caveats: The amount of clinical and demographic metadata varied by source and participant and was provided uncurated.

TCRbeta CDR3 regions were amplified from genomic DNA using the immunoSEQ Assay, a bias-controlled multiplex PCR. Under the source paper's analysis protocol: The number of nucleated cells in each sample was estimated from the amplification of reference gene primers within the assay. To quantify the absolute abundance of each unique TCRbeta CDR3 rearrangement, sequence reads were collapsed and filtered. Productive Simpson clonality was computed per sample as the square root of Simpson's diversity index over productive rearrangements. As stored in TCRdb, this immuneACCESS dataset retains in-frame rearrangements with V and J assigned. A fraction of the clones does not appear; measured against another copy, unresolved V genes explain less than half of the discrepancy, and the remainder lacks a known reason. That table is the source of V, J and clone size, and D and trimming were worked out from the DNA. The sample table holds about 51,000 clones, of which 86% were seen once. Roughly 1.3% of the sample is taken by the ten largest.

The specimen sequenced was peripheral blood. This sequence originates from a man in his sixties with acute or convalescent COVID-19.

CDR3 region: CASSWGRRGTEAFF. The bases are TGCGCCAGCAGCTGGGGCCGAAGGGGAACTGAAGCTTTCTTT. The chain couples TRBV5-1 to TRBJ1-1; TRBD1 might be the D gene, on 5 matching bases. Based on the germline V gene, the CDR1 and CDR2 sequences are SGHRS and YFSETQ. V is clipped by 3 bases and J by 5 bases, and the sequence between their germline boundaries is 14 bases long. The CDR3, cysteine through phenylalanine, is 14 amino acids long. Only CDR3 DNA remains: 42 bases, in frame from the first base.